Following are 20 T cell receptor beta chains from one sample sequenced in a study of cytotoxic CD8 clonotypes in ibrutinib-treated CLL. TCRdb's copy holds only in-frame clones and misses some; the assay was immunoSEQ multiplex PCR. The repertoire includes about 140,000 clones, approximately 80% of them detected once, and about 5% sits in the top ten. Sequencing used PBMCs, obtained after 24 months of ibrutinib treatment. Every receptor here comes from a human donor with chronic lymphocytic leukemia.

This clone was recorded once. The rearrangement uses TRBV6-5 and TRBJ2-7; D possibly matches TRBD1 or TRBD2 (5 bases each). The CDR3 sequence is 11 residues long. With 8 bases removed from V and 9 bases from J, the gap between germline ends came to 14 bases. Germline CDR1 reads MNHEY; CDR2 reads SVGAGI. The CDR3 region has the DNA TGTGCCAGCCAGACTGGGGGTGCGCAGTACTTC. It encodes CASQTGGAQYF.

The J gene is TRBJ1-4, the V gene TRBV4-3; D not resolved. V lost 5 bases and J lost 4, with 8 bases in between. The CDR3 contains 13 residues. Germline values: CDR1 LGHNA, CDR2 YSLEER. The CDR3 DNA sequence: TGCGCCAGCAGCTACCTTATTAATGAAAAACTGTTTTTT. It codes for CASSYLINEKLFF.

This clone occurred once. CDR3 sequence: CASSDSLAGGEQFF. The CDR3 DNA follows: TGCGCCAGCAGTGACTCACTAGCGGGAGGTGAGCAGTTCTTC. The V and J genes are TRBV10-2 and TRBJ2-1; 12 bases are a match to TRBD2. This CDR3 region has 14 residues. Trimming took 3 bases from V and 9 from J; bases not matched to a gene: 3. The germline V gene encodes CDR1 WSHSY and CDR2 SAAADI.

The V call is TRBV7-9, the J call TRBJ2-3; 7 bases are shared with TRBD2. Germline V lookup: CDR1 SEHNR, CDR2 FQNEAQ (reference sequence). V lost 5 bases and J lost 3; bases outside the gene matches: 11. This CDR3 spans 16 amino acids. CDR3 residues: CASSALGVGRTDTQYF. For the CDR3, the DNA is TGTGCCAGCAGCGCCCTCGGGGTCGGGAGGACAGATACGCAGTATTTT.

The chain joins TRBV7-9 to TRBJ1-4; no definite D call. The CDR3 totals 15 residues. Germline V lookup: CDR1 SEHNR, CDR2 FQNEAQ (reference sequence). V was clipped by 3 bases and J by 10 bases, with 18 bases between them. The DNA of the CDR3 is TGTGCCAGCAGCTTCCAGGACCGGGCGTCGGGAAAACTGTTTTTT. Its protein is CASSFQDRASGKLFF. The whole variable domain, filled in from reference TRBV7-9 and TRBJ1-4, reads DTGVSQNPRHKITKRGQNVTFRCDPISEHNRLYWYRQTLGQGPEFLTYFQNEAQLEKSRLLSDRFSAERPKGSFSTLEIQRTEQGDSAMYLCASSFQDRASGKLFFGSGTQLSVL.

The DNA for the CDR3 is TGTGCCAGCAGCTTAGGATGGGGACCGAGGGGCTACACCTTC. Translation gives CASSLGWGPRGYTF. The chain recombines TRBV7-2 with TRBJ1-2; perhaps TRBD1 as D (5 bases). Germline-derived CDR1 and CDR2 are SGHTA and FQGNSA. The CDR3 has 14 residues. The V end was cut by 1 base, the J end by 8 bases, with 14 bases between.

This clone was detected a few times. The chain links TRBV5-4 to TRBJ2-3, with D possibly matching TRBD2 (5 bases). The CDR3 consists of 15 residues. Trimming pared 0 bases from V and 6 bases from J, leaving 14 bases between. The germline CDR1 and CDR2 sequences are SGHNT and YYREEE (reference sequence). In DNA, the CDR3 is TGTGCCAGCAGCTTGGGTGAGCTAGCTGCGGATACGCAGTATTTT. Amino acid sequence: CASSLGELAADTQYF. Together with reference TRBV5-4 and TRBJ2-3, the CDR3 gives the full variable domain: ETGVTQSPTHLIKTRGQQVTLRCSSQSGHNTVSWYQQALGQGPQFIFQYYREEENGRGNFPPRFSGLQFPNYSSELNVNALELDDSALYLCASSLGELAADTQYFGPGTRLTVL.

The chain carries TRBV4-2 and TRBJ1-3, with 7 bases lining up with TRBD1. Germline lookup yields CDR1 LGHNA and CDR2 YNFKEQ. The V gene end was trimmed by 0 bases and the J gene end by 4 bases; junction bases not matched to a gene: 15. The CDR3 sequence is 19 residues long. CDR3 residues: CASSQDYGWGRGTGNTIYF. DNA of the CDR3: TGTGCCAGCAGCCAAGATTACGGGTGGGGCAGGGGGACAGGAAACACCATATATTTT.

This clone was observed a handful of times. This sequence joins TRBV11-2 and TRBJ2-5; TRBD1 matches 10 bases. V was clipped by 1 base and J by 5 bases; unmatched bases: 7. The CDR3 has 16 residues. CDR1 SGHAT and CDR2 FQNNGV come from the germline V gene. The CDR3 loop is CASSLALTGGWETQYF. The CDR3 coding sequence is TGTGCCAGCAGCTTAGCCCTGACAGGGGGCTGGGAGACCCAGTACTTC.

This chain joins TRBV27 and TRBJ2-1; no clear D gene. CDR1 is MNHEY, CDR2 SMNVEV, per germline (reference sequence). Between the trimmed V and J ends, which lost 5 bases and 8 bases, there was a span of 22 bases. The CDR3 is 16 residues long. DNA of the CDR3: TGTGCCAGCAGTCCCCGCCGGCAGTACGGTTTAGATGAGCAGTTCTTC. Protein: CASSPRRQYGLDEQFF.

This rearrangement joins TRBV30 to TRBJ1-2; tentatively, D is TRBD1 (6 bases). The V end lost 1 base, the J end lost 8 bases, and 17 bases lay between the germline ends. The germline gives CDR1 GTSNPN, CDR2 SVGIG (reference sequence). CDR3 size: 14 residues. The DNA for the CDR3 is TGTGCCTGGAGTGGGGGGGGCCCTTCGGCCGGCTACACCTTC. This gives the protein CAWSGGGPSAGYTF.

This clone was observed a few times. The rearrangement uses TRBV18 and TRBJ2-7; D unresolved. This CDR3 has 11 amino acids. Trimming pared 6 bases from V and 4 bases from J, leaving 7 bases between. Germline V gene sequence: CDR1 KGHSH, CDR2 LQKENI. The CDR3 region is CASSRAYEQYF. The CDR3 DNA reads TGTGCCAGCTCCCGGGCATACGAGCAGTACTTC. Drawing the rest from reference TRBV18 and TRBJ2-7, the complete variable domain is NAGVMQNPRHLVRRRGQEARLRCSPMKGHSHVYWYRQLPEEGLKFMVYLQKENIIDESGMPKERFSAEFPKEGPSILRIQQVVRGDSAAYFCASSRAYEQYFGPGTRLTVT.

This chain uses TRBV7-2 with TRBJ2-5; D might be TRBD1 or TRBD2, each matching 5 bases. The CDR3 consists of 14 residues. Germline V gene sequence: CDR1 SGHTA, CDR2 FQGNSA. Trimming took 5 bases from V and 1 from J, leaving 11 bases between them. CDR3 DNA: TGTGCCAGCAGCCCCGGGACGGTCCAAGAGACCCAGTACTTC. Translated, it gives CASSPGTVQETQYF. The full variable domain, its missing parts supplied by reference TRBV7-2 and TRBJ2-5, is GAGVSQSPSNKVTEKGKDVELRCDPISGHTALYWYRQSLGQGLEFLIYFQGNSAPDKSGLPSDRFSAERTGGSVSTLTIQRTQQEDSAVYLCASSPGTVQETQYFGPGTRLLVL.

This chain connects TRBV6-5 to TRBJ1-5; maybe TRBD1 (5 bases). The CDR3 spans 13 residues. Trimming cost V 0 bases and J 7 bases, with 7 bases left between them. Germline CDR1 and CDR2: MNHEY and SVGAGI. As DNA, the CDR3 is TGTGCCAGCAGTTACTCGGCAGGGCAGCCCCAGCATTTT. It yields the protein CASSYSAGQPQHF.

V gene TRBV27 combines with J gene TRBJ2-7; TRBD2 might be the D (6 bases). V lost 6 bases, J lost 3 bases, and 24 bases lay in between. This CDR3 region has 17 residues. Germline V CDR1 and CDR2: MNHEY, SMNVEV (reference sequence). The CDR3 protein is CASSRDLPVTTRYEQYF. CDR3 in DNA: TGTGCCAGCAGCCGGGACTTACCTGTAACCACCCGCTACGAGCAGTACTTC.

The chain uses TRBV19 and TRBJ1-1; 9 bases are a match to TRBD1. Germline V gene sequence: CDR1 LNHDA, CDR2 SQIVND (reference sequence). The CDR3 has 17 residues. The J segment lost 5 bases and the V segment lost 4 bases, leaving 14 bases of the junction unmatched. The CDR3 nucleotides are TGTGCCAGTAGTAGGGATGGGACAGGGCCTCATGGAACTGAAGCTTTCTTT. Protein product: CASSRDGTGPHGTEAFF. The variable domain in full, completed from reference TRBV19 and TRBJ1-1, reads DGGITQSPKYLFRKEGQNVTLSCEQNLNHDAMYWYRQDPGQGLRLIYYSQIVNDFQKGDIAEGYSVSREKKESFPLTVTSAQKNPTAFYLCASSRDGTGPHGTEAFFGQGTRLTVV.

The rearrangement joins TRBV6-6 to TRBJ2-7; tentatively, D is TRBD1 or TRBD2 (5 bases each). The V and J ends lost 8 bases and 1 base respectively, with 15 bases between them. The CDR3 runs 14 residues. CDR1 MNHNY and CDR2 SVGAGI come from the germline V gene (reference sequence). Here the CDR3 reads CASGASRRSYEQYF. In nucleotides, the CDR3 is TGTGCCAGCGGGGCTAGCCGAAGGTCCTACGAGCAGTACTTC.

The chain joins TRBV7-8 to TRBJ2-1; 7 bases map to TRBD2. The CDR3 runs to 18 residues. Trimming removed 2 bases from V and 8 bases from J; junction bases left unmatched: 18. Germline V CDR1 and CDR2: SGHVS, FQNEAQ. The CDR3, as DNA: TGTGCCAGCAGCTTAAACGGGGCTTGGGCGGGAGTTGTCGATGAGCAGTTCTTC. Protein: CASSLNGAWAGVVDEQFF.

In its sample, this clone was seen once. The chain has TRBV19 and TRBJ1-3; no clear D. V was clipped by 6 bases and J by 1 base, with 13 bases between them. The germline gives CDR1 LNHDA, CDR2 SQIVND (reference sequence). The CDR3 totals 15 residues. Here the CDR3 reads CASRYSGGSGNTIYF. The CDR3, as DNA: TGTGCCAGTAGATACTCTGGTGGTTCTGGAAACACCATATATTTT.

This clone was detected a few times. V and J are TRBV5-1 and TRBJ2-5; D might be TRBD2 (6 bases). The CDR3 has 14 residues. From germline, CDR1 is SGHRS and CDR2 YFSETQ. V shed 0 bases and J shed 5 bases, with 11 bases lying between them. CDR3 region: CASSLGGMGETQYF. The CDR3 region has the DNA TGCGCCAGCAGCTTGGGCGGGATGGGGGAGACCCAGTACTTC.